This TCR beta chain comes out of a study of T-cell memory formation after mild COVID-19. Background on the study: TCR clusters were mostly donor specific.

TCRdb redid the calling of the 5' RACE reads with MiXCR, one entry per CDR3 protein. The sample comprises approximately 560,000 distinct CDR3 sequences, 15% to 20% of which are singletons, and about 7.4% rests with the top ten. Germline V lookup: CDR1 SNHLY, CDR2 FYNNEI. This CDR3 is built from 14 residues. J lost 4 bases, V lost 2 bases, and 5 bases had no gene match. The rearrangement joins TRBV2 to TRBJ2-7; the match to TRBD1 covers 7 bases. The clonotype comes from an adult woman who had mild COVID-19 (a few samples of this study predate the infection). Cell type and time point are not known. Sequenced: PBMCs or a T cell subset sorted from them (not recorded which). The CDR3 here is CASSEPGTAYEQYF. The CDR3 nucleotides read TGTGCCAGCAGTGAACCCGGGACAGCTTACGAGCAGTACTTC.